These 20 T cell receptor beta chains share one sample of origin, sequenced in a study of identical twins. MiXCR was run by TCRdb on the 5' RACE reads, yielding one entry per CDR3 protein. The profile shows 540,000 or so distinct CDR3 sequences, 20% to 25% of them singletons. The data were also submitted as part of a second study, on yellow fever vaccine responses in identical twins.

The source material was CD4+ T cells sorted from blood. Receptor source: a woman in her late teens or twenties in good health.

This clonotype appeared a few times. The chain combines TRBV10-3 with TRBJ1-2; the match to TRBD1 covers 9 bases. Unmatched junction bases numbered 4, after V lost 10 bases and J lost 1 base. Germline V gives CDR1 ENHRY, CDR2 SYGVKD. The CDR3 extends over 13 amino acids. In DNA, the CDR3 is TGTGCCACCACGACAGGGGGTAACTATGGCTACACCTTC. It encodes CATTTGGNYGYTF.

This clonotype has a handful of counts. The rearrangement uses TRBV6-1 and TRBJ1-5; no firm D call. The CDR3 is 13 amino acids. V was cut by 1 base and J by 6 bases, with 7 bases left in between. The germline V gene encodes CDR1 MNHNS and CDR2 SASEGT. The CDR3 DNA reads as TGTGCCAGCAGTGAAGGTGGAGTTCAGCCCCAGCATTTT. This encodes CASSEGGVQPQHF.

In its sample, this clonotype was seen many times. V is TRBV18 and J is TRBJ2-1; 8 positions match TRBD2. The CDR3 has 16 residues. The germline V gene has CDR1 KGHSH and CDR2 LQKENI. V shed 3 bases, J shed 4 bases, and the junction held 8 bases outside the gene matches. This CDR3 is CASSPRVAGSYNEQFF. Written as DNA, the CDR3 is TGTGCCAGCTCACCCCGGGTAGCGGGGAGTTACAATGAGCAGTTCTTC.

This clonotype has more than one count but fewer than ten. The V and J genes are TRBV5-6 and TRBJ2-6, with 11 bases that match TRBD2. Trimming cost V 1 base and J 0 bases; bases outside gene matches: 6. In germline, CDR1 is SGHDT, CDR2 YYEEEE. The CDR3 is 19 residues long. The CDR3 protein is CASSLRLAGSISGANVLTF. The CDR3 bases are TGTGCCAGCAGCTTGAGACTAGCGGGGTCCATCTCTGGGGCCAACGTCCTGACTTTC.

V and J are TRBV5-5 and TRBJ2-2, with D perhaps matching TRBD2 (5 bases). Trimming took 0 bases from V and 5 from J, leaving 14 bases between them. The CDR3 is made up of 16 amino acids. CDR1 and CDR2 from the germline V gene are SGHKS and YYEKEE (reference sequence). CDR3 nucleotides: TGTGCCAGCAGCTTGGGGGCTGGAACGGGGACCGGGGAGCTGTTTTTT. It encodes CASSLGAGTGTGELFF. Full variable domain (outside the CDR3, taken from reference TRBV5-5 and TRBJ2-2): DAGVTQSPTHLIKTRGQQVTLRCSPISGHKSVSWYQQVLGQGPQFIFQYYEKEERGRGNFPDRFSARQFPNYSSELNVNALLLGDSALYLCASSLGAGTGTGELFFGEGSRLTVL.

This sequence joins TRBV7-2 and TRBJ2-1, with TRBD1 as a possible D gene (6 bases). Germline V gene lookup returns CDR1 SGHTA and CDR2 FQGNSA. The CDR3 is 15 amino acids. V dropped 2 bases and J dropped 2 bases, with 10 bases sitting between them. The chain's CDR3 is CASSLSGHTYNEQFF. CDR3 bases: TGTGCCAGCAGCTTATCGGGACACACCTACAATGAGCAGTTCTTC.

The chain uses TRBV6-5 and TRBJ2-2, with TRBD1 as a possible D gene (7 bases). Germline CDR1 MNHEY, CDR2 SVGAGI. The CDR3 spans 16 residues. The ends were cut back, 1 base at V and 0 bases at J, with 9 bases in the middle. The CDR3 DNA is TGTGCCAGCAGTTACTTCAGGGGGGCGAACACCGGGGAGCTGTTTTTT. Protein sequence: CASSYFRGANTGELFF.

This clonotype was seen a handful of times. This rearrangement joins TRBV4-1 to TRBJ2-3; no reliable D call. The ends were cut back, 4 bases at V and 3 bases at J, with 17 bases in the middle. CDR3 length equals 16 residues. The germline V gene encodes CDR1 MGHRA and CDR2 YSYEKL. Here the CDR3 reads CASSLGLMGETDTQYF. In nucleotides, the CDR3 is TGCGCCAGCAGCCTTGGGCTAATGGGCGAGACAGATACGCAGTATTTT.

This clonotype was detected only a few times. The J gene is TRBJ2-5, the V gene TRBV3-1; the match to TRBD2 covers 7 bases. Trimming cost V 5 bases and J 5 bases; bases outside gene matches: 11. The germline gives CDR1 LGHDT, CDR2 YNNKEL (reference sequence). CDR3 length equals 15 residues. This CDR3 is CASSTLAGEFETQYF. The DNA of the CDR3 is TGTGCCAGCAGCACGTTGGCGGGAGAATTTGAGACCCAGTACTTC.

The table lists this clonotype with a few counts. The rearrangement uses TRBV4-2 and TRBJ1-6; D perhaps matches TRBD1 (5 bases). This CDR3 has 15 residues. The V gene's germline CDR1 is LGHNA and CDR2 YNFKEQ. The germline V and J ends were trimmed by 0 bases and 7 bases, with 10 bases remaining between them. CDR3 nucleotides: TGTGCCAGCAGCCAAGATTCGCAGGGCAATTCACCCCTCCACTTT. Its translation is CASSQDSQGNSPLHF.

This chain links TRBV14 with TRBJ2-4, with a weak D call TRBD2 (5 bases). The V gene lost 2 bases and the J gene lost 5 bases, with 16 bases spanning the gap. This CDR3 is built from 16 residues. CDR1 SGHDN and CDR2 FVKESK come from the germline V gene. The CDR3 DNA reads as TGTGCCAGCAGCCAAAGGTCCGGGAATATGGAAAACATTCAGTACTTC. It specifies CASSQRSGNMENIQYF.

The J gene is TRBJ2-1, the V gene TRBV5-5; 7 bases are shared with TRBD2. From germline, CDR1 is SGHKS and CDR2 YYEKEE (reference sequence). This CDR3 is 16 amino acids long. Trimming took 4 bases from V and 3 from J; bases not matched to a gene: 10. The CDR3 region is CASSPPGLVGYNEQFF. CDR3 DNA sequence: TGTGCCAGCAGCCCACCCGGACTAGTTGGCTACAATGAGCAGTTCTTC.

This clonotype appeared a few times. This chain uses TRBV25-1 with TRBJ2-2, with TRBD1 matching over 9 bases. Trimming cost V 4 bases and J 6 bases; bases outside gene matches: 12. Germline CDR1 MGHDK, CDR2 SYGVNS. The CDR3 runs 17 residues. CDR3 DNA sequence: TGTGCCAGCAGTGGGGCCTTCCGGGACAGGGCCGCCGGGGAGCTGTTTTTT. Translating gives CASSGAFRDRAAGELFF.

The chain has TRBV6-1 and TRBJ2-1; a weak D match, TRBD2 (5 bases). This CDR3 comprises 15 residues. Trimming removed 6 bases from V and 2 bases from J, with 14 bases in between. Germline values: CDR1 MNHNS, CDR2 SASEGT. CDR3 DNA: TGTGCCAGCAGCCTACTAGTCCAGACCTACAATGAGCAGTTCTTC. Translated: CASSLLVQTYNEQFF.

The chain is built from TRBV20-1 and TRBJ1-2; D uncertain. V shed 7 bases and J shed 0 bases, with 6 bases lying between them. The CDR3 extends over 11 amino acids. CDR1 and CDR2 (germline): DFQATT, SNEGSKA (reference sequence). The CDR3 coding sequence is TGCAGTGTCATAGCTAACTATGGCTACACCTTC. This sequence encodes CSVIANYGYTF.

The chain joins TRBV12-3 or TRBV12-4 to TRBJ2-2; tentative D call: TRBD1 (6 bases). V lost 5 bases, J lost 6 bases, and 7 bases lay in between. CDR3 length equals 12 residues. Here the CDR3 DNA reads TGTGCCAGCAGTACAGGGCCCGGGGAGCTGTTTTTT. Protein sequence: CASSTGPGELFF.

The chain carries TRBV6-5 and TRBJ1-2; 8 nucleotides line up with TRBD1. The J segment lost 8 bases and the V segment lost 2 bases, leaving 10 bases of the junction unmatched. This CDR3 region has 15 residues. Germline V lookup: CDR1 MNHEY, CDR2 SVGAGI. The CDR3 region has the DNA TGTGCCAGCAGTTACCTCCGGACAGGGCAAGTGGGCTACACCTTC. Translating gives CASSYLRTGQVGYTF.

V gene TRBV20-1 combines with J gene TRBJ2-1, with 8 bases identical to TRBD2. Germline-derived CDR1 and CDR2 are DFQATT and SNEGSKA (reference sequence). CDR3 length: 13 residues. With 0 bases clipped from V and 13 bases from J, the junction kept 8 bases outside the gene matches. The CDR3, as DNA: TGCAGTGCTAGAGATGCGCGGGGGGTGAGACAGTTCTTC. This translates into CSARDARGVRQFF.

This clonotype was seen a handful of times. The J gene is TRBJ1-2, the V gene TRBV7-9; D ambiguous. CDR1 and CDR2 from the germline V gene are SEHNR and FQNEAQ (reference sequence). V dropped 1 base and J dropped 13 bases, with 13 bases sitting between them. CDR3 length: 12 residues. CDR3 amino acids: CASSLGRSLFTF. For the CDR3, the DNA is TGTGCCAGCAGCTTAGGTAGATCACTCTTCACCTTC.

This clonotype was seen more than once but under ten times. V is TRBV20-1 and J is TRBJ2-2; D unresolved. This CDR3 has 13 residues. Germline assignment: CDR1 DFQATT and CDR2 SNEGSKA (reference sequence). V was trimmed by 2 bases and J by 1 base, leaving 5 bases between them. The DNA for the CDR3 is TGCAGTGCTAGATTGGGGAACACCGGGGAGCTGTTTTTT. Protein: CSARLGNTGELFF.